Listed below are T cell receptor beta chains from one sample, sequenced in a study of control samples from healthy donors and cancer patients. The assay was immunoSEQ multiplex PCR, and TCRdb's table has in-frame clones only and misses some. The sample has approximately 100,000 clones; just under 95% are singletons. The specimen was blood. The receptors originated from a human donor in good health. The donor label of this sample is uncertain. CDR3s include the opening cysteine and the closing phenylalanine or tryptophan. A D gene is named only where the DNA matches it firmly. The size field is filled for only some rows; it gives once, few, many or a size class.

j_call | d_call | v_call | clone_size | cdr3_nt | cdr3_aa
TRBJ1-2 | - | TRBV6-5 | - | TGTGCCAGCAGTCCTCCCGGGGGCGAAGGCTATGGCTACACCTTC | CASSPPGGEGYGYTF
TRBJ1-5 | - | TRBV6-5 | - | TGTGCCAGCAGACAAGGACCCAATCAGCCCCAGCATTTT | CASRQGPNQPQHF
TRBJ2-7 | - | TRBV5-5 | once | TGTGCCAGCAGCTTGGCGTCGGACGAGCAGTACTTC | CASSLASDEQYF
TRBJ2-2 | TRBD2 | TRBV10-3 | - | TGTGCCATCAGTGAAGTTAGCGGGGACACCGGGGAGCTGTTTTTT | CAISEVSGDTGELFF
TRBJ2-3 | TRBD2 | TRBV5-4 | - | TGTGCCAGCAGCTTGGCTAGCGGGAGCACAGATACGCAGTATTTT | CASSLASGSTDTQYF
TRBJ2-2 | - | TRBV13 | - | TGTGCCAGCAGCTTTAGCGATGGCACCGGGGAGCTGTTTTTT | CASSFSDGTGELFF
TRBJ1-2 | - | TRBV30 | few | TGTGCCTGGAGGGGTAACAGCTATGGCTACACCTTC | CAWRGNSYGYTF
TRBJ2-1 | TRBD2 | TRBV6-4 | - | TGTGCCAGCAGCCTTTCCGGGACTAGCGGTGAGCAGTTCTTC | CASSLSGTSGEQFF
TRBJ1-1 | - | TRBV12-3/TRBV12-4 | - | TGTGCCAGCCGCGGCCTGGCCACTGAAGCTTTCTTT | CASRGLATEAFF
TRBJ2-3 | - | TRBV15 | - | TGTGCCACCAGCAGAGTGGTGGAGGTTCTGGATACGCAGTATTTT | CATSRVVEVLDTQYF
TRBJ2-1 | TRBD1 | TRBV4-1 | - | TGCGCCAGCAGCCTAGGACAGGGTTCCTACAATGAGCAGTTCTTC | CASSLGQGSYNEQFF
TRBJ1-2 | - | TRBV24-1 | - | TGTGCCACCAGTGATTCAGGGTGGTGGTATGGCTACACCTTC | CATSDSGWWYGYTF
TRBJ1-2 | - | TRBV19 | - | TGTGCCAGCAACCCGGGCAGATCCTATGGCTACACCTTC | CASNPGRSYGYTF
TRBJ1-1 | TRBD1 | TRBV11-3 | - | TGTGCCAGCAGCACGGACAGGGACACTGAAGCTTTCTTT | CASSTDRDTEAFF
TRBJ2-2 | TRBD1 | TRBV16 | - | TGTGCCAGCACCCCACAGGGGACCGGGGAGCTGTTTTTT | CASTPQGTGELFF
TRBJ1-1 | - | TRBV2 | - | TGTGCCAGCATGTTACGGGGGGGCGTCACTGAAGCTTTCTTT | CASMLRGGVTEAFF
TRBJ2-5 | - | TRBV10-2 | once | TGCGCCAGCTCGGCCCGGGGAAGGTTGGAGACCCAGTACTTC | CASSARGRLETQYF
TRBJ1-5 | TRBD1 | TRBV30 | - | TGTGCCTGGAGTGGACAGGGAATAAGTCAGCCCCAGCATTTT | CAWSGQGISQPQHF
TRBJ2-7 | TRBD1 | TRBV5-6 | medium-sized | TGTGCCAGCAGCGCGCCGGGACAGAACTACGAGCAGTACTTC | CASSAPGQNYEQYF
TRBJ2-2 | - | TRBV30 | - | TGTGCCTGGAGTGTGACAGCGAACACCGGGGAGCTGTTTTTT | CAWSVTANTGELFF
TRBJ2-3 | - | TRBV25-1 | - | TGTGCCAGCGCTGTACGGGCTACGGGGCCAGATACGCAGTATTTT | CASAVRATGPDTQYF
TRBJ1-1 | - | TRBV27 | once | TGTGCCAGCAGTTTGGGGGAAAGAGCTTTCTTT | CASSLGERAFF
TRBJ1-3 | - | TRBV15 | - | TGTGCCACCAGCAGAGATCAGGGCGTGGACACCATATATTTT | CATSRDQGVDTIYF
TRBJ1-2 | - | TRBV27 | few | TGTGCCAGCAAGCGGCAGGGGATTTCGTACGGAACTTATGGCTACACCTTC | CASKRQGISYGTYGYTF
TRBJ1-2 | - | TRBV7-2 | few | TGTGCCAGCAGCTTCGGGGGGGGTAACTATGGCTACACCTTC | CASSFGGGNYGYTF
TRBJ2-7 | - | TRBV19 | - | TGTGCCACCGCGGCGGACAGCGGGTACTCCTACGAGCAGTACTTC | CATAADSGYSYEQYF
TRBJ1-3 | - | TRBV6-6 | - | TGTGCCAGCATCCCACAGGAAGCTGGAAACACCATATATTTT | CASIPQEAGNTIYF
TRBJ2-7 | TRBD1 | TRBV18 | - | TGTGCCAGCTCATCACTGGGACAGGGCCCCTACGAGCAGTACTTC | CASSSLGQGPYEQYF
TRBJ1-1 | - | TRBV4-2 | - | TGTGCCAGCAGCCAAGGCACTGAAGCTTTCTTT | CASSQGTEAFF
TRBJ2-3 | - | TRBV29-1 | - | TGCAGCGTTGAAGACCCCGGGGGTAAAGATACGCAGTATTTT | CSVEDPGGKDTQYF
TRBJ1-6 | - | TRBV12-3/TRBV12-4 | - | TGTGCCAGCACTGTCACGGATAATTCACCCCTCCACTTT | CASTVTDNSPLHF
TRBJ2-1 | TRBD2 | TRBV5-5 | - | TGTGCCAGCAGCTTGGTCACTAGCGGGGGGAGAGGTGAGCAGTTCTTC | CASSLVTSGGRGEQFF